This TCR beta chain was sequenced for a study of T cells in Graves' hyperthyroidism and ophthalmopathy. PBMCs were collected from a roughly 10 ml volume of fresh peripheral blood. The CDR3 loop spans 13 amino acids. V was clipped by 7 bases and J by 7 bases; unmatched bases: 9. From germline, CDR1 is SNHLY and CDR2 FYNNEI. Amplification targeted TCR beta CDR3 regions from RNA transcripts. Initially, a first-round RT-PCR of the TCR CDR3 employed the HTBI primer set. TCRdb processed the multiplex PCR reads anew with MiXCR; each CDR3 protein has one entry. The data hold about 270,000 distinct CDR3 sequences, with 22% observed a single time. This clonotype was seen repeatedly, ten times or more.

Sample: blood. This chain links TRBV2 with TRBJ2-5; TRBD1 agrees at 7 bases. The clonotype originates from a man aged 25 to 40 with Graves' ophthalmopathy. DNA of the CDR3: TGTGCCAGCAATATAGGACAGGTGGGGACCCAGTACTTC. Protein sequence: CASNIGQVGTQYF.